A selection of T cell receptor beta chains follows, all from one sample in a study of blood T cell repertoires in COVID-19. The assay was immunoSEQ multiplex PCR, and TCRdb's table has in-frame clones only and misses some. The data show fewer than 120,000 clones, approximately 85% seen once. Sequencing input: peripheral blood. The source of these receptors is a woman in her sixties or seventies with acute or convalescent COVID-19. CDR3s include the opening cysteine and the closing phenylalanine or tryptophan. The order of the fields is J gene, V gene, D gene, clone size, CDR3 protein, CDR3 DNA. The D gene is left open where the match is weak. Clone size is not always given. Where it is, it says once, few, many or a class for expanded clones.

J gene: TRBJ1-1; V gene: TRBV25-1; D gene: .; clone size: .; CDR3 protein: CASRLGGGDTEAFF; CDR3 DNA: TGTGCCAGCCGCCTTGGAGGTGGCGACACTGAAGCTTTCTTT
J gene: TRBJ1-4; V gene: TRBV5-5; D gene: TRBD1; clone size: once; CDR3 protein: CASSLQAGGGDEKLFF; CDR3 DNA: TGTGCCAGCAGCTTGCAGGCAGGGGGCGGGGATGAAAAACTGTTTTTT
J gene: TRBJ2-7; V gene: TRBV6-5; D gene: TRBD1; clone size: .; CDR3 protein: CASRGQESSYEQYF; CDR3 DNA: TGTGCCAGCAGGGGACAGGAGAGCTCCTACGAGCAGTACTTC
J gene: TRBJ2-3; V gene: TRBV18; D gene: TRBD1; clone size: .; CDR3 protein: CASSPRTGATDTQYF; CDR3 DNA: TGTGCCAGCTCACCTCGGACAGGGGCTACAGATACGCAGTATTTT
J gene: TRBJ1-2; V gene: TRBV20-1; D gene: .; clone size: .; CDR3 protein: CSADRDGYTF; CDR3 DNA: TGCAGTGCAGACCGGGATGGCTACACCTTC
J gene: TRBJ1-1; V gene: TRBV28; D gene: .; clone size: .; CDR3 protein: CASLTLMNTEAFF; CDR3 DNA: TGTGCCAGCCTAACCTTGATGAACACTGAAGCTTTCTTT
J gene: TRBJ2-5; V gene: TRBV18; D gene: TRBD2; clone size: .; CDR3 protein: CASSYGLAGQETQYF; CDR3 DNA: TGTGCCAGCTCATACGGACTAGCGGGCCAAGAGACCCAGTACTTC
J gene: TRBJ1-6; V gene: TRBV19; D gene: .; clone size: .; CDR3 protein: CASSIAGPGSPLHF; CDR3 DNA: TGTGCCAGTAGTATAGCAGGGCCGGGTTCACCCCTCCACTTT
J gene: TRBJ1-1; V gene: TRBV18; D gene: .; clone size: .; CDR3 protein: CASSPGQIEAFF; CDR3 DNA: TGTGCCAGCTCACCCGGACAGATTGAAGCTTTCTTT
J gene: TRBJ2-5; V gene: TRBV12-5; D gene: TRBD1; clone size: .; CDR3 protein: CASGLDRGQETQYF; CDR3 DNA: TGTGCTAGTGGTTTGGACAGGGGGCAAGAGACCCAGTACTTC
J gene: TRBJ1-1; V gene: TRBV5-6; D gene: .; clone size: once; CDR3 protein: CASSRLNTEAFF; CDR3 DNA: TGTGCCAGCAGCCGTTTGAACACTGAAGCTTTCTTT
J gene: TRBJ1-1; V gene: TRBV6-5; D gene: TRBD1; clone size: .; CDR3 protein: CASIRQGRGTEAFF; CDR3 DNA: TGTGCCAGCATTAGACAGGGCCGGGGCACTGAAGCTTTCTTT
J gene: TRBJ1-1; V gene: TRBV6-1; D gene: TRBD1; clone size: .; CDR3 protein: CASSEAHQGVNTEAFF; CDR3 DNA: TGTGCCAGCAGTGAAGCCCATCAGGGGGTGAACACTGAAGCTTTCTTT
J gene: TRBJ1-2; V gene: TRBV7-6; D gene: .; clone size: .; CDR3 protein: CASSPTKVSFYGYTF; CDR3 DNA: TGTGCCAGCAGCCCCACTAAGGTGAGCTTTTATGGCTACACCTTC
J gene: TRBJ2-7; V gene: TRBV24-1; D gene: TRBD1; clone size: .; CDR3 protein: CATSDAPGQGGYYEQYF; CDR3 DNA: TGTGCCACCAGTGATGCCCCGGGACAGGGGGGTTACTACGAGCAGTACTTC
J gene: TRBJ1-2; V gene: TRBV3-1/TRBV3-2; D gene: .; clone size: .; CDR3 protein: CASGGGVPYGYTF; CDR3 DNA: TGTGCCAGCGGGGGGGGTGTTCCATATGGCTACACCTTC
J gene: TRBJ2-2; V gene: TRBV7-2; D gene: .; clone size: .; CDR3 protein: CASSSPANTGELFF; CDR3 DNA: TGTGCCAGCAGCAGTCCGGCGAACACCGGGGAGCTGTTTTTT
J gene: TRBJ2-1; V gene: TRBV19; D gene: .; clone size: many; CDR3 protein: CASSNQGYNEQFF; CDR3 DNA: TGTGCCAGTAGTAACCAGGGGTACAATGAGCAGTTCTTC
J gene: TRBJ1-5; V gene: TRBV2; D gene: TRBD1; clone size: .; CDR3 protein: CARGDSYSNQPQHF; CDR3 DNA: TGTGCCAGAGGGGACAGCTATAGCAATCAGCCCCAGCATTTT
J gene: TRBJ1-2; V gene: TRBV28; D gene: TRBD1; clone size: .; CDR3 protein: CASTSPGGQGINHTF; CDR3 DNA: TGTGCCAGCACCTCCCCGGGGGGACAGGGGATAAACCACACCTTC
J gene: TRBJ1-1; V gene: TRBV2; D gene: .; clone size: .; CDR3 protein: CASSDSPGHTEAFF; CDR3 DNA: TGTGCCAGCAGTGATTCGCCAGGGCATACTGAAGCTTTCTTT
J gene: TRBJ1-2; V gene: TRBV5-4; D gene: .; clone size: .; CDR3 protein: CASSLNRQVSMKGYTF; CDR3 DNA: TGTGCCAGCAGCTTGAATAGGCAGGTGTCTATGAAAGGCTACACCTTC
J gene: TRBJ2-5; V gene: TRBV9; D gene: TRBD2; clone size: medium-sized; CDR3 protein: CASSGPLAGGQETQYF; CDR3 DNA: TGTGCCAGCAGCGGCCCACTAGCGGGGGGCCAAGAGACCCAGTACTTC
J gene: TRBJ1-1; V gene: TRBV7-2; D gene: TRBD1; clone size: .; CDR3 protein: CASSPRGRGNTEAFF; CDR3 DNA: TGTGCCAGCAGCCCCAGGGGGCGGGGGAACACTGAAGCTTTCTTT
J gene: TRBJ2-3; V gene: TRBV7-6; D gene: .; clone size: .; CDR3 protein: CASSPDVTGETSTDTQYF; CDR3 DNA: TGTGCCAGCAGCCCCGACGTGACGGGGGAGACTAGCACAGATACGCAGTATTTT
J gene: TRBJ1-2; V gene: TRBV6-5; D gene: .; clone size: .; CDR3 protein: CASYREGGYTF; CDR3 DNA: TGTGCCAGCTACAGGGAAGGCGGCTACACCTTC
J gene: TRBJ1-4; V gene: TRBV29-1; D gene: .; clone size: .; CDR3 protein: CSVAGRAAGEKLFF; CDR3 DNA: TGCAGCGTGGCTGGACGGGCGGCGGGTGAAAAACTGTTTTTT
J gene: TRBJ2-7; V gene: TRBV11-3; D gene: .; clone size: .; CDR3 protein: CASSLGTNRASYEQYF; CDR3 DNA: TGTGCCAGCAGCTTGGGAACCAACAGGGCTTCCTACGAGCAGTACTTC
J gene: TRBJ1-3; V gene: TRBV5-1; D gene: .; clone size: .; CDR3 protein: CASSPQGTGNTIYF; CDR3 DNA: TGCGCCAGCAGCCCGCAGGGTACTGGAAACACCATATATTTT
J gene: TRBJ2-2; V gene: TRBV5-4; D gene: .; clone size: .; CDR3 protein: CASSPLPTRELFF; CDR3 DNA: TGTGCCAGCAGCCCCCTCCCTACCCGGGAGCTGTTTTTT
J gene: TRBJ2-4; V gene: TRBV5-6; D gene: TRBD2; clone size: .; CDR3 protein: CASSFGTSGGRDIQYF; CDR3 DNA: TGTGCCAGCAGCTTCGGGACTAGCGGGGGGAGGGACATTCAGTACTTC
J gene: TRBJ1-1; V gene: TRBV5-4; D gene: .; clone size: .; CDR3 protein: CASSLVGSNTEAFF; CDR3 DNA: TGTGCCAGCAGCTTGGTAGGGAGTAACACTGAAGCTTTCTTT
J gene: TRBJ2-7; V gene: TRBV2; D gene: TRBD1; clone size: few; CDR3 protein: CASSLGQGAYEQYF; CDR3 DNA: TGTGCCAGCAGTCTCGGACAGGGGGCCTACGAGCAGTACTTC
J gene: TRBJ2-7; V gene: TRBV9; D gene: .; clone size: once; CDR3 protein: CASSVEPSFGEQYF; CDR3 DNA: TGTGCCAGCAGCGTAGAGCCCTCCTTCGGGGAGCAGTACTTC
J gene: TRBJ1-4; V gene: TRBV6-5; D gene: .; clone size: .; CDR3 protein: CASRRGGGQNEKLFF; CDR3 DNA: TGTGCCAGCAGACGCGGGGGGGGTCAGAATGAAAAACTGTTTTTT
J gene: TRBJ2-3; V gene: TRBV5-4; D gene: TRBD1; clone size: .; CDR3 protein: CASSPPGTGGPDTQYF; CDR3 DNA: TGTGCCAGCAGCCCCCCCGGGACAGGGGGTCCAGATACGCAGTATTTT
J gene: TRBJ2-3; V gene: TRBV3-1/TRBV3-2; D gene: .; clone size: .; CDR3 protein: CASGDRGSTDTQYF; CDR3 DNA: TGTGCCAGCGGCGATCGGGGTAGCACAGATACGCAGTATTTT
J gene: TRBJ2-1; V gene: TRBV3-1/TRBV3-2; D gene: .; clone size: .; CDR3 protein: CASSPRVSNEQFF; CDR3 DNA: TGTGCCAGCAGCCCGAGGGTAAGCAATGAGCAGTTCTTC
J gene: TRBJ1-5; V gene: TRBV30; D gene: .; clone size: few; CDR3 protein: CAWSAGSDQPQHF; CDR3 DNA: TGTGCCTGGAGTGCGGGGAGCGATCAGCCCCAGCATTTT
J gene: TRBJ1-2; V gene: TRBV6-2/TRBV6-3; D gene: .; clone size: once; CDR3 protein: CASSKGESYGYTF; CDR3 DNA: TGTGCCAGCAGTAAAGGGGAAAGCTATGGCTACACCTTC
J gene: TRBJ2-5; V gene: TRBV9; D gene: .; clone size: .; CDR3 protein: CASSVGIDFQETQYF; CDR3 DNA: TGTGCCAGCAGCGTAGGCATAGACTTCCAAGAGACCCAGTACTTC
J gene: TRBJ2-5; V gene: TRBV4-1; D gene: TRBD2; clone size: .; CDR3 protein: CASSPSGGPGETQYF; CDR3 DNA: TGCGCCAGCAGCCCGAGCGGGGGGCCGGGGGAGACCCAGTACTTC
J gene: TRBJ1-4; V gene: TRBV4-2; D gene: TRBD1; clone size: many; CDR3 protein: CASSQGTGGTNEKLFF; CDR3 DNA: TGTGCCAGCAGCCAAGGGACAGGGGGCACTAATGAAAAACTGTTTTTT
J gene: TRBJ1-5; V gene: TRBV6-5; D gene: .; clone size: .; CDR3 protein: CASTEPYSNQPQHF; CDR3 DNA: TGTGCCAGCACCGAACCCTATAGCAATCAGCCCCAGCATTTT
J gene: TRBJ1-1; V gene: TRBV3-1/TRBV3-2; D gene: .; clone size: few; CDR3 protein: CASSQRVNTEAFF; CDR3 DNA: TGTGCCAGCAGCCAAAGAGTGAACACTGAAGCTTTCTTT
J gene: TRBJ2-1; V gene: TRBV2; D gene: .; clone size: .; CDR3 protein: CASSRRGGAYNEQFF; CDR3 DNA: TGTGCCAGCAGCCGTAGGGGGGGGGCCTACAATGAGCAGTTCTTC
J gene: TRBJ2-1; V gene: TRBV27; D gene: TRBD2; clone size: few; CDR3 protein: CASSSTSGGIREQFF; CDR3 DNA: TGTGCCAGCAGTTCAACTAGCGGGGGGATACGCGAGCAGTTCTTC
J gene: TRBJ2-2; V gene: TRBV6-1; D gene: TRBD1; clone size: .; CDR3 protein: CASSEGLGQGTGELFF; CDR3 DNA: TGTGCCAGCAGTGAAGGGTTAGGACAGGGAACCGGGGAGCTGTTTTTT
J gene: TRBJ2-5; V gene: TRBV5-5; D gene: .; clone size: .; CDR3 protein: CASSLPPGHRETQYF; CDR3 DNA: TGTGCCAGCAGCTTGCCCCCAGGACATCGGGAGACCCAGTACTTC
J gene: TRBJ2-7; V gene: TRBV10-3; D gene: .; clone size: .; CDR3 protein: CAISESIPWAGTYEQYF; CDR3 DNA: TGTGCCATCAGTGAGTCGATTCCTTGGGCAGGGACCTACGAGCAGTACTTC
J gene: TRBJ2-3; V gene: TRBV6-5; D gene: TRBD2; clone size: .; CDR3 protein: CATTLAVGGRDTQYF; CDR3 DNA: TGTGCCACTACACTAGCGGTGGGGGGCAGGGATACGCAGTATTTT
J gene: TRBJ1-1; V gene: TRBV20-1; D gene: .; clone size: .; CDR3 protein: CSGGGNTEAFF; CDR3 DNA: TGCAGTGGGGGGGGCAACACTGAAGCTTTCTTT
J gene: TRBJ1-2; V gene: TRBV9; D gene: TRBD1; clone size: .; CDR3 protein: CASTNEGAVYGYTF; CDR3 DNA: TGTGCCAGCACTAACGAGGGGGCTGTATATGGCTACACCTTC
J gene: TRBJ2-7; V gene: TRBV7-9; D gene: TRBD2; clone size: once; CDR3 protein: CASSLVGTNHEQYF; CDR3 DNA: TGTGCCAGCAGCTTAGTTGGGACTAACCACGAGCAGTACTTC
J gene: TRBJ1-2; V gene: TRBV4-3; D gene: TRBD1; clone size: once; CDR3 protein: CASSQGRALDRGSYGYTF; CDR3 DNA: TGCGCCAGCAGCCAAGGACGGGCCCTAGACAGGGGGTCCTATGGCTACACCTTC
J gene: TRBJ1-2; V gene: TRBV5-4; D gene: TRBD1; clone size: .; CDR3 protein: CASSAPTGNYGYTF; CDR3 DNA: TGTGCCAGCAGCGCCCCGACAGGGAATTATGGCTACACCTTC
J gene: TRBJ2-7; V gene: TRBV5-1; D gene: TRBD2; clone size: few; CDR3 protein: CASRPTGGSDEQYF; CDR3 DNA: TGCGCCAGCAGACCTACGGGGGGTTCGGACGAGCAGTACTTC
J gene: TRBJ1-2; V gene: TRBV28; D gene: TRBD1; clone size: once; CDR3 protein: CASSFDRGYGYTF; CDR3 DNA: TGTGCCAGCAGTTTTGACAGGGGCTATGGCTACACCTTC
J gene: TRBJ2-7; V gene: TRBV29-1; D gene: .; clone size: .; CDR3 protein: CSVATLSSYEQYF; CDR3 DNA: TGCAGCGTTGCAACACTAAGCTCCTACGAGCAGTACTTC
J gene: TRBJ2-7; V gene: TRBV6-2/TRBV6-3; D gene: TRBD1; clone size: .; CDR3 protein: CASSFQPGTDFSYEQYF; CDR3 DNA: TGTGCCAGCAGTTTTCAACCCGGGACAGATTTCTCCTACGAGCAGTACTTC